This TCR beta chain was recorded in a study of identical twins. Study results and limitations: Abundant beta clonotypes from cord blood bore fewer insertions; memory repertoires lacked this pattern.

The donors were all healthy and Caucasian. The V end lost 5 bases, the J end lost 6 bases, and 17 bases lay between the germline ends. The CDR3 has 15 amino acids. Germline V CDR1 and CDR2: SGHVS, FQNEAQ. This clonotype was observed a few times. Its antigen is unknown. A single record per CDR3 protein comes from TCRdb applying MiXCR to the 5' RACE reads. The top ten clones hold 1.6% of a sample with fewer than 800,000 distinct CDR3 sequences, roughly 7.1% of them seen once. These data also formed part of another study, on yellow fever vaccine responses in identical twins.

The chain carries TRBV7-8 and TRBJ2-1; a possible D gene is TRBD2 (6 bases). The sequenced sample was PBMCs. The origin of this receptor is a woman aged 18-29 years in good health. The DNA for the CDR3 is TGTGCCAGCAGCCCGGGACTCCCGAGTTTCAATGAGCAGTTCTTC. Translated, it gives CASSPGLPSFNEQFF.